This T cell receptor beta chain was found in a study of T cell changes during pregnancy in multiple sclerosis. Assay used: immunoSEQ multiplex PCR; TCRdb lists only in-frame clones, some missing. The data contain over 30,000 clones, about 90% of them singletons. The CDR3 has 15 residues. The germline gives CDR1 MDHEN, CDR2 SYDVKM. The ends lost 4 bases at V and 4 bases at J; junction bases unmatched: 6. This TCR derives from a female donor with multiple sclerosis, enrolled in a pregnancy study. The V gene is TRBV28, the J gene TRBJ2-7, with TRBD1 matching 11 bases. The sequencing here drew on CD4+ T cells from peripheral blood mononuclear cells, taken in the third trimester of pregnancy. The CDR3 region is CASSSPGTGGYEQYF. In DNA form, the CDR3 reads TGTGCCAGCAGTTCCCCCGGGACAGGGGGTTACGAGCAGTACTTC. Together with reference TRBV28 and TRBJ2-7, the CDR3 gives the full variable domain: DVKVTQSSRYLVKRTGEKVFLECVQDMDHENMFWYRQDPGLGLRLIYFSYDVKMKEKGDIPEGYSVSREKKERFSLILESASTNQTSMYLCASSSPGTGGYEQYFGPGTRLTVT.